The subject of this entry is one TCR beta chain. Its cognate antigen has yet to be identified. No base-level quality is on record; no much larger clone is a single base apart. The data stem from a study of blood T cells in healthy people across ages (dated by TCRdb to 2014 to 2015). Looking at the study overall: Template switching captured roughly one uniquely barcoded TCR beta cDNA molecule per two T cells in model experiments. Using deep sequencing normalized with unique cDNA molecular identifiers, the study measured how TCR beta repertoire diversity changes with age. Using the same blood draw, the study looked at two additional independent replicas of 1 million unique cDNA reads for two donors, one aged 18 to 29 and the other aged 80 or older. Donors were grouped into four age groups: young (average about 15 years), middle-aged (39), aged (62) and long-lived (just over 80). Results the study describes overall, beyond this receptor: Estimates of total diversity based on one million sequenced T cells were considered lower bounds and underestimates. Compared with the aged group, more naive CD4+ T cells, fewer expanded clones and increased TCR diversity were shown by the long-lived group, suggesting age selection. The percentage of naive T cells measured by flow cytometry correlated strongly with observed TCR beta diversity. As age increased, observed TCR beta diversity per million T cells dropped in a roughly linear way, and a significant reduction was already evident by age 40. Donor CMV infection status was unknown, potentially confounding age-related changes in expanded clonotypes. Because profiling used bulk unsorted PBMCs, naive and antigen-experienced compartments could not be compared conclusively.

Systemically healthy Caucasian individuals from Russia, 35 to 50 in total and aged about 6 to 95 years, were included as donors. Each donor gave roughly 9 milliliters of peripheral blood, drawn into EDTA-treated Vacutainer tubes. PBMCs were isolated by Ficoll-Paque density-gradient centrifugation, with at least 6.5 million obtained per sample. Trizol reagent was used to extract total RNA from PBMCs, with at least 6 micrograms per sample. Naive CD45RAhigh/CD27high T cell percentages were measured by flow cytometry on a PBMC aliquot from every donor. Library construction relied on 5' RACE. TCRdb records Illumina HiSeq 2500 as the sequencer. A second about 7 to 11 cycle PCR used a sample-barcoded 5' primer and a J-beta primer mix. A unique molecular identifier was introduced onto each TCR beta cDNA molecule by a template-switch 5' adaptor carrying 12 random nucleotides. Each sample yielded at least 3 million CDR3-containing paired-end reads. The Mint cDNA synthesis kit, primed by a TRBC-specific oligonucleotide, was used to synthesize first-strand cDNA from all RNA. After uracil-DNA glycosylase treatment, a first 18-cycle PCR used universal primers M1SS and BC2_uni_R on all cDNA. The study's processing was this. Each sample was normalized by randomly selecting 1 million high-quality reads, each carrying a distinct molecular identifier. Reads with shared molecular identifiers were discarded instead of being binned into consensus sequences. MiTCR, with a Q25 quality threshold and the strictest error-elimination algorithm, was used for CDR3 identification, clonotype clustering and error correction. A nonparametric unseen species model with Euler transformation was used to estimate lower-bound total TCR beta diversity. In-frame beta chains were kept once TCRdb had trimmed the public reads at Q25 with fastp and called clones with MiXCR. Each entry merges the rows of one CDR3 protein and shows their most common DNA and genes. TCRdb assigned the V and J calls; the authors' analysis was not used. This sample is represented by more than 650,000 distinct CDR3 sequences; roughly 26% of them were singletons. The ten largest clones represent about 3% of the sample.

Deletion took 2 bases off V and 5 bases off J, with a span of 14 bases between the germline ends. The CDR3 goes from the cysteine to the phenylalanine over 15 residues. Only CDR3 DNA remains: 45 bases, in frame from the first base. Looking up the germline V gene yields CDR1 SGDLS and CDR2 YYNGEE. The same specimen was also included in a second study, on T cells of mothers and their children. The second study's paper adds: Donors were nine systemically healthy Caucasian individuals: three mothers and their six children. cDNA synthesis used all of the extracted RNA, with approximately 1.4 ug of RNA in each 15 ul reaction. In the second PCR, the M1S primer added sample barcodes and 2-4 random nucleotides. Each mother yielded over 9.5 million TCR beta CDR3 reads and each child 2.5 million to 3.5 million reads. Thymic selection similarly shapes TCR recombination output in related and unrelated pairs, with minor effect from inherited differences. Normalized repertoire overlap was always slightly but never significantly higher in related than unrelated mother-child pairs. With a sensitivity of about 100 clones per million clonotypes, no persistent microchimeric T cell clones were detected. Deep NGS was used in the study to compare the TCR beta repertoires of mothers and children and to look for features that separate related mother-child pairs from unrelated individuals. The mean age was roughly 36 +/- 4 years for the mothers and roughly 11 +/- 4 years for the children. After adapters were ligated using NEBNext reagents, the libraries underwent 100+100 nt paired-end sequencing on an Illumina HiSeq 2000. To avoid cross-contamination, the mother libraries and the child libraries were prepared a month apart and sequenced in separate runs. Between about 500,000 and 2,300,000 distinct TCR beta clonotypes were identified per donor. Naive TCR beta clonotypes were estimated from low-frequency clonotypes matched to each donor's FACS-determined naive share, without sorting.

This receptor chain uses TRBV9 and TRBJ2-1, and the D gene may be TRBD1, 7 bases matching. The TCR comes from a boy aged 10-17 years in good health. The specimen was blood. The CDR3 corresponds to CASSVEGARNNEQFF. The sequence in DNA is TGTGCCAGCAGCGTGGAGGGGGCCCGGAACAATGAGCAGTTCTTC.